The rows below give T cell receptor beta chains drawn from one sample of a study of blood T cell repertoires in COVID-19. Repertoires were generated with immunoSEQ multiplex PCR, while TCRdb's copy carries only in-frame clones and drops some. Of roughly 250,000 clones in the sample, 82% are singletons; the top ten hold roughly 4.9%. The sample consisted of peripheral blood. Receptors originate from a woman aged 80 or over with active or convalescent COVID-19. Each CDR3 is given with its conserved first and last residue. The order of the fields is D gene, CDR3 length, J gene, clone size, V gene, CDR3 protein, CDR3 DNA. The D gene is left open where the match is weak. Some rows have no size entry. The others give once, few or many, or a class for an expanded clone.

d_gene: NA; len: 15; j_gene: TRBJ1-6; abundance: NA; v_gene: TRBV2; CDR3aa: CASKFGRGVDSPLHF; CDR3nt: TGTGCCAGCAAGTTCGGGAGGGGAGTTGATTCACCCCTCCACTTT
d_gene: NA; len: 14; j_gene: TRBJ1-1; abundance: NA; v_gene: TRBV7-9; CDR3aa: CASSLQGGNTEAFF; CDR3nt: TGTGCCAGCAGCTTACAGGGAGGGAATACTGAAGCTTTCTTT
d_gene: TRBD1; len: 13; j_gene: TRBJ1-1; abundance: NA; v_gene: TRBV24-1; CDR3aa: CATSLTGGTEAFF; CDR3nt: TGTGCCACCAGTTTAACAGGGGGGACTGAAGCTTTCTTT
d_gene: NA; len: 15; j_gene: TRBJ1-2; abundance: NA; v_gene: TRBV5-1; CDR3aa: CASSFSGGGLYGYTF; CDR3nt: TGCGCCAGCAGCTTTTCCGGCGGCGGTCTCTATGGCTACACCTTC
d_gene: NA; len: 12; j_gene: TRBJ2-3; abundance: NA; v_gene: TRBV24-1; CDR3aa: CATRGIADTQYF; CDR3nt: TGTGCCACTAGGGGGATCGCAGATACGCAGTATTTT
d_gene: TRBD2; len: 15; j_gene: TRBJ2-1; abundance: NA; v_gene: TRBV2; CDR3aa: CASRPTSGPYNEQFF; CDR3nt: TGTGCCAGCAGACCCACTAGCGGCCCCTACAATGAGCAGTTCTTC
d_gene: NA; len: 14; j_gene: TRBJ1-5; abundance: NA; v_gene: TRBV6-1; CDR3aa: CASSESNWLKSQHF; CDR3nt: TGTGCCAGCAGTGAATCAAATTGGCTGAAATCCCAGCATTTT
d_gene: NA; len: 13; j_gene: TRBJ1-5; abundance: NA; v_gene: TRBV19; CDR3aa: CASSIVRNQPQHF; CDR3nt: TGTGCCAGTAGTATAGTTCGGAATCAGCCCCAGCATTTT
d_gene: NA; len: 13; j_gene: TRBJ1-1; abundance: NA; v_gene: TRBV4-1; CDR3aa: CASSQDVQGIAFF; CDR3nt: TGCGCCAGCAGCCAAGATGTACAGGGAATAGCTTTCTTT
d_gene: TRBD1; len: 14; j_gene: TRBJ1-1; abundance: NA; v_gene: TRBV3-1/TRBV3-2; CDR3aa: CASSRQGGGLEAFF; CDR3nt: TGTGCCAGCAGTCGCCAGGGGGGAGGCCTTGAAGCTTTCTTT
d_gene: TRBD2; len: 19; j_gene: TRBJ2-5; abundance: NA; v_gene: TRBV3-1/TRBV3-2; CDR3aa: CASSTRGGTSGRVQETQYF; CDR3nt: TGTGCCAGCAGCACCCGAGGGGGGACTAGCGGGCGGGTCCAAGAGACCCAGTACTTC
d_gene: NA; len: 15; j_gene: TRBJ1-3; abundance: NA; v_gene: TRBV27; CDR3aa: CASSLKGGSGNTIYF; CDR3nt: TGTGCCAGCAGTTTAAAAGGGGGATCTGGAAACACCATATATTTT
d_gene: NA; len: 15; j_gene: TRBJ1-6; abundance: NA; v_gene: TRBV19; CDR3aa: CASMEGSSYNSPLHF; CDR3nt: TGTGCCAGTATGGAGGGGAGCTCCTATAATTCACCCCTCCACTTT
d_gene: TRBD1; len: 14; j_gene: TRBJ2-3; abundance: once; v_gene: TRBV19; CDR3aa: CASSISGQGVTQYF; CDR3nt: TGTGCCAGTAGTATATCAGGACAGGGGGTCACGCAGTATTTT
d_gene: NA; len: 16; j_gene: TRBJ2-5; abundance: few; v_gene: TRBV11-2; CDR3aa: CASAPPGAVGQETQYF; CDR3nt: TGTGCCAGCGCTCCCCCGGGTGCAGTGGGCCAAGAGACCCAGTACTTC
d_gene: NA; len: 16; j_gene: TRBJ1-3; abundance: NA; v_gene: TRBV10-3; CDR3aa: CAISEPQGRTENTIYF; CDR3nt: TGTGCCATCAGTGAGCCTCAGGGACGGACAGAAAACACCATATATTTT
d_gene: NA; len: 14; j_gene: TRBJ1-3; abundance: NA; v_gene: TRBV30; CDR3aa: CAWMRDLSGNTIYF; CDR3nt: TGTGCCTGGATGCGGGATCTCTCTGGAAACACCATATATTTT
d_gene: TRBD2; len: 14; j_gene: TRBJ2-3; abundance: NA; v_gene: TRBV28; CDR3aa: CASSSPGGPDTQYF; CDR3nt: TGTGCCAGCAGTTCTCCGGGGGGGCCAGATACGCAGTATTTT
d_gene: NA; len: 14; j_gene: TRBJ1-5; abundance: once; v_gene: TRBV30; CDR3aa: CAWSRGNSNQPQHF; CDR3nt: TGTGCCTGGAGTCGGGGGAATAGCAATCAGCCCCAGCATTTT
d_gene: NA; len: 13; j_gene: TRBJ1-2; abundance: NA; v_gene: TRBV11-2; CDR3aa: CASSLTVNYGYTF; CDR3nt: TGTGCCAGCAGCTTGACAGTTAACTATGGCTACACCTTC
d_gene: NA; len: 13; j_gene: TRBJ2-2; abundance: NA; v_gene: TRBV5-1; CDR3aa: CASSETGTGELFF; CDR3nt: TGCGCCAGCAGCGAGACGGGGACCGGGGAGCTGTTTTTT
d_gene: TRBD1; len: 15; j_gene: TRBJ2-3; abundance: NA; v_gene: TRBV10-1; CDR3aa: CASSTTGGFSDTQYF; CDR3nt: TGCGCCAGCAGTACGACAGGGGGCTTCTCAGATACGCAGTATTTT
d_gene: NA; len: 12; j_gene: TRBJ2-1; abundance: NA; v_gene: TRBV6-5; CDR3aa: CASSTVYNEQFF; CDR3nt: TGTGCCAGCTCTACAGTTTACAATGAGCAGTTCTTC
d_gene: TRBD1; len: 14; j_gene: TRBJ1-4; abundance: once; v_gene: TRBV9; CDR3aa: CASSVGQGWEKLFF; CDR3nt: TGTGCCAGCAGCGTAGGACAGGGTTGGGAAAAACTGTTTTTT
d_gene: TRBD1; len: 13; j_gene: TRBJ1-2; abundance: few; v_gene: TRBV2; CDR3aa: CASRTGGVYGYTF; CDR3nt: TGTGCCAGCAGGACAGGGGGTGTCTATGGCTACACCTTC
d_gene: TRBD1; len: 15; j_gene: TRBJ1-4; abundance: NA; v_gene: TRBV20-1; CDR3aa: CSASEYRGANEKLFF; CDR3nt: TGCAGTGCTAGTGAATACAGGGGGGCTAATGAAAAACTGTTTTTT
d_gene: TRBD2; len: 15; j_gene: TRBJ2-4; abundance: NA; v_gene: TRBV19; CDR3aa: CASYGGGTTKNIQYF; CDR3nt: TGTGCCAGTTACGGGGGGGGCACGACCAAAAACATTCAGTACTTC